Each of the 29 T cell receptor beta chains below was sequenced from the same sample in a study of T cells in Graves' hyperthyroidism and ophthalmopathy. Amplified regions were TCR beta CDR3 sequences from RNA transcripts. TCR CDR3 underwent first-round RT-PCR with the HTBI primer set. TCRdb re-called the multiplex PCR reads through MiXCR, storing one row per CDR3 protein. The repertoire has some 460,000 distinct CDR3 sequences, around a sixth of them found once; the top ten carry approximately 14%. The material sequenced was blood. Receptors originate from a woman aged 18-30 years with Graves' hyperthyroidism.

This clonotype was seen many times. V is TRBV7-8 and J is TRBJ2-1; D remains unclear. Germline V lookup: CDR1 SGHVS, CDR2 FQNEAQ. This CDR3 is built from 14 residues. Trimming took 5 bases from V and 2 from J, leaving 10 bases between them. DNA for the CDR3: TGTGCCAGCAGCGGGCGGATCGCCTACAATGAGCAGTTCTTC. This gives the protein CASSGRIAYNEQFF.

For this clonotype: A much larger clonotype is one base distant, so this may be a read error. The rearrangement uses TRBV5-1 and TRBJ2-1, with 7 bases identical to TRBD1. Trimming took 1 base from V and 10 from J; bases not matched to a gene: 5. The CDR3 totals 13 residues. From germline, CDR1 is SGHRS and CDR2 YFSETQ. CDR3 region: CASSLTGADEQFF. CDR3 sequence (DNA): TGCGCCAGCAGCTTGACAGGGGCAGACGAGCAGTTCTTC.

There are many counts of this clonotype. The rearrangement joins TRBV2 to TRBJ1-3, with 7 bases identical to TRBD1. Germline V lookup: CDR1 SNHLY, CDR2 FYNNEI. J was trimmed by 7 bases and V by 4 bases; bases with no gene match: 7. This CDR3 is 14 amino acids long. CDR3 sequence reads: CASSVTQGKNTIYF. CDR3 bases: TGTGCCAGCAGTGTGACACAGGGGAAGAACACCATATATTTT. The full variable domain, its missing parts supplied by reference TRBV2 and TRBJ1-3, is EPEVTQTPSHQVTQMGQEVILRCVPISNHLYFYWYRQILGQKVEFLVSFYNNEISEKSEIFDDQFSVERPDGSNFTLKIRSTKLEDSAMYFCASSVTQGKNTIYFGEGSWLTVV.

Many counts were recorded for this clonotype. The rearrangement uses TRBV20-1 and TRBJ1-5, with D possibly being TRBD1 (5 bases). Trimming pared 0 bases from V and 3 bases from J, leaving 12 bases between. The CDR3 is 15 amino acids. Germline V gives CDR1 DFQATT, CDR2 SNEGSKA (reference sequence). CDR3 DNA sequence: TGCAGTGCTAGAGATGCAGGGCAGGTCAATCAGCCCCAGCATTTT. Translating gives CSARDAGQVNQPQHF.

A few counts support this clonotype. CDR3: CASSPPSIDNYGYTF. CDR3 sequence (DNA): TGTGCCAGCAGCCCACCGAGCATAGATAACTATGGCTACACCTTC. This chain connects TRBV14 to TRBJ1-2; no reliable D call. V was clipped by 4 bases and J by 1 base, with 13 bases between them. Germline values: CDR1 SGHDN, CDR2 FVKESK. The length of the CDR3 is 15 residues.

This clonotype was detected ten times or more. V usage is TRBV5-1 and J usage is TRBJ2-7, with 8 bases identical to TRBD1. Losses at the gene ends were 4 bases for V and 6 bases for J; bases not matched to a gene: 3. Germline CDR1 and CDR2: SGHRS and YFSETQ. The CDR3 runs 12 residues. DNA for the CDR3: TGCGCCAGCAGCAGAACAGGGGGCGAGCAGTACTTC. Translated, it gives CASSRTGGEQYF.

This clonotype was detected many times. V and J are TRBV6-1 and TRBJ2-3, with 7 bases aligning to TRBD2. CDR1 is MNHNS, CDR2 SASEGT, per germline. The ends lost 7 bases at V and 8 bases at J; junction bases unmatched: 12. The CDR3 is made up of 14 amino acids. CDR3 coding DNA: TGTGCCAGCACCGGAAGCGGGGAAGCTGGTACGCAGTATTTT. It codes for CASTGSGEAGTQYF.

This sequence joins TRBV5-4 and TRBJ2-1; 7 bases match TRBD1. Unmatched junction bases numbered 3, after V lost 2 bases and J lost 4 bases. Germline values: CDR1 SGHNT, CDR2 YYREEE (reference sequence). CDR3 size: 14 residues. CDR3 residues: CASSFGTDYNEQFF. The CDR3 nucleotides are TGTGCCAGCAGCTTCGGGACAGATTACAATGAGCAGTTCTTC.

This sequence joins TRBV6-1 and TRBJ2-3; TRBD2 aligns across 9 bases. The CDR3 loop spans 14 amino acids. The V segment lost 2 bases and the J segment 4 bases; nucleotides outside the gene matches: 1. Looked up from germline, CDR1 is MNHNS and CDR2 is SASEGT. CDR3 sequence (DNA): TGTGCCAGCAGTGAACTAGCGGGACCAGATACGCAGTATTTT. Translating it yields CASSELAGPDTQYF.

This clonotype has at least ten counts. The rearrangement joins TRBV11-2 to TRBJ2-2; no clear D. The ends were cut back, 5 bases at V and 6 bases at J, with 16 bases in the middle. The CDR3 covers 15 residues. Germline V gene data show CDR1 as SGHAT and CDR2 as FQNNGV. The CDR3 nucleotides read TGTGCCAGCAGCCCCCAGGCCGTACGTCCCGGGGAGCTGTTTTTT. Translated, it gives CASSPQAVRPGELFF.

This clonotype was picked up many times. The chain joins TRBV12-3 or TRBV12-4 to TRBJ2-1; 7 positions match TRBD2. CDR3 length: 15 amino acids. V shed 5 bases, J shed 9 bases, and the junction held 13 bases outside the gene matches. CDR3 loop: CASSSGVSRVGEQFF. CDR3 nucleotide sequence: TGTGCCAGCAGTAGCGGGGTTAGCCGGGTGGGTGAGCAGTTCTTC.

This clonotype was recorded a few times. The chain has TRBV19 and TRBJ1-1; D is undetermined. V was pared by 1 base and J by 0 bases, with 9 bases between. In germline, CDR1 is LNHDA, CDR2 SQIVND (reference sequence). This CDR3 contains 15 residues. The DNA of the CDR3 is TGTGCCAGTAGTATAGGGGGTAACATGAACACTGAAGCTTTCTTT. This encodes CASSIGGNMNTEAFF. Supplemented by reference TRBV19 and TRBJ1-1, the full variable domain reads DGGITQSPKYLFRKEGQNVTLSCEQNLNHDAMYWYRQDPGQGLRLIYYSQIVNDFQKGDIAEGYSVSREKKESFPLTVTSAQKNPTAFYLCASSIGGNMNTEAFFGQGTRLTVV.

The CDR3 spells CASSPQTTVSGNTIYF. Written as DNA, the CDR3 is TGTGCCAGCTCACCTCAGACAACTGTCTCTGGAAACACCATATATTTT. This rearrangement joins TRBV18 to TRBJ1-3, with D unclear. V was pared by 3 bases and J by 0 bases, with 12 bases between. The CDR3 contains 16 residues. Germline CDR1 KGHSH, CDR2 LQKENI.

This chain uses TRBV4-3 with TRBJ2-3; 11 bases fit TRBD2. Trimming removed 2 bases from V and 6 bases from J; junction bases left unmatched: 7. The CDR3 totals 16 residues. Germline assignment: CDR1 LGHNA and CDR2 YSLEER. The CDR3 loop is CASSQTLAGADDTQYF. In nucleotides, the CDR3 is TGCGCCAGCAGCCAAACACTAGCGGGGGCCGACGATACGCAGTATTTT.

This clonotype was picked up a small number of times. This chain joins TRBV6-5 and TRBJ1-1; D gene unclear. The CDR3 is made up of 15 amino acids. The V end was cut by 0 bases, the J end by 1 base, with 9 bases between. Germline values: CDR1 MNHEY, CDR2 SVGAGI. In DNA form, the CDR3 reads TGTGCCAGCAGTTACTCGATTGAGGCGAACACTGAAGCTTTCTTT. Protein: CASSYSIEANTEAFF.

This clonotype was seen ten or more times. The chain links TRBV6-6 to TRBJ2-7; tentatively, D is TRBD2 (6 bases). This CDR3 comprises 16 residues. CDR1 is MNHNY, CDR2 SVGAGI, per germline (reference sequence). Trimming removed 0 bases from V and 3 bases from J, with 15 bases in between. CDR3 sequence: CASSYSHGRSDYEQYF. CDR3 bases: TGTGCCAGCAGTTACTCTCACGGGAGATCTGACTACGAGCAGTACTTC.

This clonotype was observed many times. This chain joins TRBV20-1 and TRBJ1-2; possible D gene TRBD1, 6 bases. CDR1 and CDR2 from the germline V gene are DFQATT and SNEGSKA (reference sequence). This CDR3 spans 14 amino acids. Trimming pared 5 bases from V and 1 base from J, leaving 14 bases between. The CDR3 here is CSALRQGLNYGYTF. Written as DNA, the CDR3 is TGCAGTGCTCTACGCCAGGGGCTTAACTATGGCTACACCTTC.

This clonotype has at least ten counts. This chain connects TRBV6-2 or TRBV6-3 to TRBJ1-1; D call uncertain. The length of the CDR3 is 13 residues. V gave up 10 bases and J gave up 0 bases, with 12 bases separating them. The germline V gene has CDR1 MNHEY and CDR2 SVGEGT. CDR3 DNA: TGTGCCACCAACAGAGTAATGAACACTGAAGCTTTCTTT. Protein: CATNRVMNTEAFF.

This clonotype was recorded many times. V usage is TRBV20-1 and J usage is TRBJ2-5, with TRBD1 matching 7 bases. V was clipped by 1 base and J by 3 bases; unmatched bases: 14. The CDR3 runs 17 residues. Germline-derived CDR1 and CDR2 are DFQATT and SNEGSKA (reference sequence). The CDR3 region has the DNA TGCAGTGCTAGAGCCTATCTACAGGGGCCAGGAAAAGAGACCCAGTACTTC. This sequence encodes CSARAYLQGPGKETQYF.

At least ten counts were recorded for this clonotype. In DNA, the CDR3 is TGTGCCAGCAGTTACGGCAGCCTGAACACTGAAGCTTTCTTT. This codes for CASSYGSLNTEAFF. The chain recombines TRBV6-5 with TRBJ1-1; D is undetermined. Germline V gives CDR1 MNHEY, CDR2 SVGAGI. Trimming took off 2 bases at V and 0 bases at J, with 7 bases between the two ends. The CDR3 covers 14 residues.

CDR3 in amino acids: CSARKNPGGALGGYTF. In DNA form, the CDR3 reads TGCAGTGCTAGAAAAAACCCAGGGGGCGCTTTAGGAGGCTACACCTTC. This chain links TRBV20-1 with TRBJ1-2, with 8 bases aligning to TRBD1. Germline V gene sequence: CDR1 DFQATT, CDR2 SNEGSKA (reference sequence). J gave up 8 bases and V 2 bases, and 16 bases lay outside the gene matches. CDR3 length: 16 residues.

This clonotype was observed at least ten times. The chain uses TRBV7-2 and TRBJ2-5, with D possibly TRBD2 on 5 matching bases. CDR1 is SGHTA and CDR2 is FQGNSA in the germline V gene. This CDR3 has 13 residues. V lost 5 bases and J 4 bases, leaving 11 bases between the germline ends. The chain's CDR3 is CASSPSRAETQYF. The CDR3 nucleotides are TGTGCCAGCAGCCCCTCGCGGGCAGAGACCCAGTACTTC.

The J gene is TRBJ1-2, the V gene TRBV7-8; D remains unclear. Germline CDR1 SGHVS, CDR2 FQNEAQ. V lost 0 bases and J 5 bases, leaving 13 bases between the germline ends. The CDR3 sequence is 15 residues long. CDR3 residues: CASSLANTLAYGYTF. The CDR3 nucleotides are TGTGCCAGCAGCTTAGCGAACACACTTGCATATGGCTACACCTTC.

At least ten counts were recorded for this clonotype. This chain links TRBV7-2 with TRBJ2-1; D not resolved. The CDR3 covers 14 residues. Germline V gives CDR1 SGHTA, CDR2 FQGNSA. The V end was cut by 3 bases, the J end by 4 bases, with 10 bases between. CDR3: CASSFPQTYNEQFF. CDR3 DNA: TGTGCCAGCAGCTTTCCTCAGACTTACAATGAGCAGTTCTTC.

This clonotype has at least ten counts. V is TRBV20-1 and J is TRBJ2-3; 12 positions match TRBD2. Germline assignment: CDR1 DFQATT and CDR2 SNEGSKA (reference sequence). The CDR3 is made up of 15 amino acids. Losses at the gene ends were 3 bases for V and 5 bases for J; bases not matched to a gene: 6. CDR3 nucleotides: TGCAGTGCTAGCCGCGGGGGACTAGCGGGAGATACGCAGTATTTT. Translation: CSASRGGLAGDTQYF.

This clonotype was found a few times. J is TRBJ2-5 and V is TRBV5-1; no definite D call. From germline, CDR1 is SGHRS and CDR2 YFSETQ. The CDR3 covers 16 residues. V lost 0 bases and J 2 bases, leaving 14 bases between the germline ends. Here the CDR3 reads CASSLAGNPRQETQYF. The CDR3 bases are TGCGCCAGCAGCTTGGCCGGAAACCCTAGACAAGAGACCCAGTACTTC.

The table lists this clonotype with many counts. The chain combines TRBV28 with TRBJ1-1, with no clear D. Germline V gene data show CDR1 as MDHEN and CDR2 as SYDVKM. The V end was cut by 6 bases, the J end by 3 bases, with 11 bases between. The CDR3 totals 13 residues. The CDR3 DNA follows: TGTGCCAGCAGGGGCCCACAGTACACTGAAGCTTTCTTT. Its protein is CASRGPQYTEAFF.

This clonotype came up a few times. The CDR3 nucleotides are TGTGCCAGCAGCCCCGGGACTAGCGGGTCGGTTGAGCAGTTCTTC. Translated: CASSPGTSGSVEQFF. J is TRBJ2-1 and V is TRBV6-1; 12 nucleotides match TRBD2. V dropped 6 bases and J dropped 9; count of bases not matched to a gene: 9. This CDR3 has 15 amino acids. Germline lookup yields CDR1 MNHNS and CDR2 SASEGT.

This clonotype has a handful of counts. The CDR3 nucleotides are TGTGCCACCAGTGAATCTACACAGGGATTCGGCAATCAGCCCCAGCATTTT. Translated: CATSESTQGFGNQPQHF. V gene TRBV24-1 combines with J gene TRBJ1-5; a weak D match, TRBD1 (6 bases). V was trimmed by 4 bases and J by 2 bases, leaving 17 bases between them. This CDR3 spans 17 amino acids. Germline V gene data show CDR1 as KGHDR and CDR2 as SFDVKD.